This TCR beta chain was recovered during a study of PD-L1 blockade in urothelial cancer. Overall study context: Every 3 weeks, patients received intravenous atezolizumab 1,200 mg, beginning 2014.

TCRdb's table, derived via immunoSEQ multiplex PCR, lists solely in-frame clones and lacks some. The repertoire has about 87,000 clones, over 80% of them found once; the top ten carry 2% to 2.5%. Time point defined: pretreatment peripheral blood. This CDR3 comprises 13 residues. CDR1 and CDR2 (germline): MDHEN, SYDVKM. Trimming took off 5 bases at V and 7 bases at J, with 12 bases between the two ends. The source of this sequence is a man aged 60 to 69 with urothelial cancer. The sample was PBMCs, taken around atezolizumab (anti-PD-L1) treatment. The chain uses TRBV28 and TRBJ2-1; tentatively, D is TRBD2 (5 bases). The CDR3 is CASSRDWRNEQFF. CDR3 DNA: TGTGCCAGCAGTCGAGACTGGAGGAATGAGCAGTTCTTC.